These 7 T cell receptor beta chains were sequenced from one sample in a study of cytomegalovirus exposure and HLA in healthy donors. The primer mix had 60 Vbeta and 13 Jbeta primers. TCRdb's table, derived via immunoSEQ multiplex PCR, lists solely in-frame clones and lacks some. The data contain over 85,000 clones, just under 80% of them singletons. Sequencing input: PBMCs. The source of these receptors is a woman aged 35 to 49 in good health and CMV-seronegative.

The chain recombines TRBV4-2 with TRBJ1-5; TRBD1 aligns across 7 bases. CDR1 LGHNA and CDR2 YNFKEQ come from the germline V gene. V shed 0 bases and J 6 bases; nucleotides not matched to a gene: 5. The CDR3 spans 15 residues. Here the CDR3 DNA reads TGTGCCAGCAGCCAAGATCGTGAGGGGGCTCAGCCCCAGCATTTT. This encodes CASSQDREGAQPQHF.

This clone was recorded only once. The chain couples TRBV18 to TRBJ2-5, with 8 bases identical to TRBD2. This CDR3 contains 15 residues. Germline V gives CDR1 KGHSH, CDR2 LQKENI. With 3 bases clipped from V and 3 bases from J, the junction kept 6 bases outside the gene matches. The CDR3 here is CASSPRRGAEETQYF. CDR3 nucleotides: TGTGCCAGCTCACCTAGGCGGGGGGCCGAAGAGACCCAGTACTTC.

The chain carries TRBV5-4 and TRBJ2-5; 8 positions match TRBD2. In germline, CDR1 is SGHNT, CDR2 YYREEE (reference sequence). With V trimmed by 5 bases and J by 0 bases, 3 bases remained unmatched. This CDR3 is built from 14 residues. CDR3: CASRETSDQETQYF. CDR3 bases: TGTGCCAGCAGGGAGACTAGCGACCAAGAGACCCAGTACTTC.

V gene TRBV13 combines with J gene TRBJ2-7, with D possibly TRBD2 on 6 matching bases. The CDR3 totals 15 residues. V was shortened by 2 bases and J by 5 bases, with 16 bases between the two germline ends. In germline, CDR1 is PRHDT, CDR2 FYEKMQ (reference sequence). The CDR3 DNA is TGTGCCAGCAGCTTATGGGGGGTGGATTCCGACGAGCAGTACTTC. Its translation: CASSLWGVDSDEQYF.

In nucleotides, the CDR3 is TGCGCCAGCAGCCAAGATGTCGCGCAACTTTCACCCCTCCACTTT. Amino acids: CASSQDVAQLSPLHF. The rearrangement joins TRBV4-1 to TRBJ1-6; D is ambiguous. The V gene's germline CDR1 is MGHRA and CDR2 YSYEKL. The length of the CDR3 is 15 residues. V shed 0 bases and J shed 9 bases, with 12 bases lying between them.

This rearrangement joins TRBV7-2 to TRBJ2-1; TRBD1 agrees at 7 bases. There are 15 residues in the CDR3. CDR1 SGHTA and CDR2 FQGNSA come from the germline V gene. The junction had 6 bases not matched to a gene; V was cut back by 0 bases and J by 7 bases. CDR3 sequence: CASSLATGLTNEQFF. The CDR3 DNA follows: TGTGCCAGCAGCTTAGCGACAGGGTTAACGAATGAGCAGTTCTTC. Together with reference TRBV7-2 and TRBJ2-1, the CDR3 gives the full variable domain: GAGVSQSPSNKVTEKGKDVELRCDPISGHTALYWYRQSLGQGLEFLIYFQGNSAPDKSGLPSDRFSAERTGGSVSTLTIQRTQQEDSAVYLCASSLATGLTNEQFFGPGTRLTVL.

This rearrangement joins TRBV7-7 to TRBJ2-5; 8 bases are shared with TRBD1. With V trimmed by 5 bases and J by 4 bases, 12 bases remained unmatched. Germline CDR1 SSHAT, CDR2 FNYEAQ (reference sequence). The CDR3 sequence is 16 residues long. DNA of the CDR3: TGTGCCAGCAGCCCTCAGCCCCGGACAGGGACAGAGACCCAGTACTTC. Protein: CASSPQPRTGTETQYF.